This TCR beta chain was sequenced for a study of shared clonotypes between healthy human individuals. Study-wide points: What rarefaction showed was incomplete sorted-subset sequencing despite large depth. Shared across several donors were about 4.8% of the naive CD4 clonotypes.

On this clone: The antigen is not known.

Selected positively for CCR7 and CD45RO-negative, naive CD8 cells excluded terminally differentiated effector memory CD45RA+ cells. The V end lost 0 bases, the J end lost 8 bases, and 17 bases lay between the germline ends. CDR3 length equals 16 residues. The germline gives CDR1 LGHNA, CDR2 YSLEER. The assay used deep level. Produced via immunoSEQ multiplex PCR; TCRdb's table is partial and in-frame only. The sample lists 1.5 million to 2.5 million clones; about 94% were seen once. The clonotype comes from a man between 18 and 29 years old in good health. The material sequenced was naive CD8+ T cells sorted from blood. The V call is TRBV4-3, the J call TRBJ2-1; no definite D call. CDR3: CASSQDRQPLSHEQFF. The DNA for the CDR3 is TGCGCCAGCAGCCAAGATCGTCAGCCCCTTAGTCATGAGCAGTTCTTC.